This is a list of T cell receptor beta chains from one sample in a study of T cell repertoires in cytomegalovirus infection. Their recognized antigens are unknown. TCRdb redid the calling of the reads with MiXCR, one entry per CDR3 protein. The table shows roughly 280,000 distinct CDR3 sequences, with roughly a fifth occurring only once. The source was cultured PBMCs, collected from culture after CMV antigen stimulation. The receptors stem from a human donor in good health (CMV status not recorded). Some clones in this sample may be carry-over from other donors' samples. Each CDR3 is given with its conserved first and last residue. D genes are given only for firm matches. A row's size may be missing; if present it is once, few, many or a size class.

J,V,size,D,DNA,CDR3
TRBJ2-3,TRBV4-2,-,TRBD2,TGTGCCAGCAGCCAAGGGGGACTACTCACAGATACGCAGTATTTT,CASSQGGLLTDTQYF
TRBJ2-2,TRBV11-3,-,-,TGTGCCAGCAGCTCGACCCCCCCGGGGACCGGGGAGCTGTTTTTT,CASSSTPPGTGELFF
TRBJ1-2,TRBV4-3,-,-,TGCGCCAGCAGCCAAGATCTTCTGGGGCCCTATGGCTACACCTTC,CASSQDLLGPYGYTF
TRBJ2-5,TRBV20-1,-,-,TGCAGTGCTTCTCCGGGACAAGGGACCCAAGAGACCCAGTACTTC,CSASPGQGTQETQYF
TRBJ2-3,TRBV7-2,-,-,TGTGCCAGCAGCTTAAGAGCGGCGGGGGCCACAGATACGCAGTATTTT,CASSLRAAGATDTQYF
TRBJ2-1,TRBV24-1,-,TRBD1,TGTGCCACCAGTCCGACAGGGGGACCCTACAATGAGCAGTTCTTC,CATSPTGGPYNEQFF
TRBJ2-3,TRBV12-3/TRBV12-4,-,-,TGTGCCAGCAGTTTAGATCAGGACAGTCAGTATTTT,CASSLDQDSQYF
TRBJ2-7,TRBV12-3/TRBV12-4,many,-,TGTGCCAGCAGGAACAGGGAAATCAACGACGAGCAGTACTTC,CASRNREINDEQYF
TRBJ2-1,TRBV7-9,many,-,TGTGCCAGCAGCCTAGCGACCTCCTACAATGAGCAGTTCTTC,CASSLATSYNEQFF
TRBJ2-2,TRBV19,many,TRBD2,TGTGCCAGTAGTATAGTGGGAGCGGGAGCCACTTCCTACACCGGGGAGCTGTTTTTT,CASSIVGAGATSYTGELFF
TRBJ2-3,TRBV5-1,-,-,TGCGCCAGCAGCTTGGCCACCCCCAAGGATACGCAGTATTTT,CASSLATPKDTQYF
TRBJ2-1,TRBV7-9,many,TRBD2,TGTGCCAGCAGCTTAGGCGGGAGTCCCTACAATGAGCAGTTCTTC,CASSLGGSPYNEQFF
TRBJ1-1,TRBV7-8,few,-,TGTGCCAGCAGCCAAAGGGAGTCTGGAGCTTTCTTT,CASSQRESGAFF
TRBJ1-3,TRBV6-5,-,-,TGTGCCAGCAGTTACTCGAATCAGGAGGCGTTAAGAAACACCATATATTTT,CASSYSNQEALRNTIYF
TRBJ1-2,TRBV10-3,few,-,TGTGCCATCAGTGTCGCCCCCGACACGTTCTATGGCTACACCTTC,CAISVAPDTFYGYTF
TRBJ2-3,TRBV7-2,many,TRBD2,TGTGCCAGCAGCTCCCGACTAGCGGGAGATAGGTCAGATACGCAGTATTTT,CASSSRLAGDRSDTQYF
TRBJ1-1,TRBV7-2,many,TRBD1,TGTGCCAGCAGCTCAAGGGCCAGGGGGGGATCTGAAGCTTTCTTT,CASSSRARGGSEAFF
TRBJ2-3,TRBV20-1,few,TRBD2,TGCAGTGCTAGTACTCTAGCGGGTAGCACAGATACGCAGTATTTT,CSASTLAGSTDTQYF
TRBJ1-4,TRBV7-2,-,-,TGTGCCAGCAGCTTAGCGAGGGATAGGGGTGAAAAACTGTTTTTT,CASSLARDRGEKLFF
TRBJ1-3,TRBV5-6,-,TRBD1,TGTGCCAGCAGCTCGGGACAGGTCATCCCCGGAAACACCATATATTTT,CASSSGQVIPGNTIYF
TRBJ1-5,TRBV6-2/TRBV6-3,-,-,TGTGCCAGCTCGGCAGGGGCTATATCATATAGCAATCAGCCCCAGCATTTT,CASSAGAISYSNQPQHF
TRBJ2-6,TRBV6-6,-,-,TGTGCCAGCAGTTACGGACGACAGCTCTTGGCCTCTGGGGCCAACGTCCTGACTTTC,CASSYGRQLLASGANVLTF
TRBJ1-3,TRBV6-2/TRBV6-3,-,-,TGTGCCAGCAGGATCACTGGAAACACCATATATTTT,CASRITGNTIYF
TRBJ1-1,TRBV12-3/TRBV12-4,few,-,TGTGCCAGCAGTTTAAGGGGACTTAAATTTGGAGCTTTCTTT,CASSLRGLKFGAFF
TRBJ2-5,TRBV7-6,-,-,TGTGCCAGCAGCTCGCGGGACGACTCTAGGCGGGAGACCCAGTACTTC,CASSSRDDSRRETQYF
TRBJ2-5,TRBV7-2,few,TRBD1,TGTGCCAGCGGGGGACAGGGGAGGAGGGAGACCCAGTACTTC,CASGGQGRRETQYF
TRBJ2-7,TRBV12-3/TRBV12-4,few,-,TGTGCCAGCAGTCCGGTCCGGCAGGGCCGCGAGCAGTACTTC,CASSPVRQGREQYF
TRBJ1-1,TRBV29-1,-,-,TGCAGCGTTGAAGATCAAGGGGGCACTGAAGCTTTCTTT,CSVEDQGGTEAFF
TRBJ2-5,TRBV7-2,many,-,TGTGCCAGCAGCTTAGCTGGCAGTAGAACGGAGACCCAGTACTTC,CASSLAGSRTETQYF
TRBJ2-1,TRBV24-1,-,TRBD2,TGTGCCACCAGTGACCCCGGACTAGCGGGAGGAGGCGGTGAGCAGTTCTTC,CATSDPGLAGGGGEQFF
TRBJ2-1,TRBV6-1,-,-,TGTGCCAGCAGTGAAGCGGGTCCGTACTCCTACAATGAGCAGTTCTTC,CASSEAGPYSYNEQFF
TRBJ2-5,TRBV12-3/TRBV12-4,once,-,TGTGCCAGCGGTTTAACGGGAAGGGGCGGGCGAGAGACCCAGTACTTC,CASGLTGRGGRETQYF
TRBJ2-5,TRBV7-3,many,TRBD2,TGTGCCAGCAGCCTGATGGGAGGGTCCCACGGAGAGACCCAGTACTTC,CASSLMGGSHGETQYF
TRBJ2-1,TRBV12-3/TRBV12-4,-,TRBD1,TGTGCCAGCAGTACCGGACAGGGTTTCAGCTTTGGCGTCCAGTTCTTC,CASSTGQGFSFGVQFF
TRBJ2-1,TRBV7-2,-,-,TGTGCCAGCAGCCTTGAAGAGGGAGAGCAGTTCTTC,CASSLEEGEQFF
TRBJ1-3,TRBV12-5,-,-,TGTGCTAGTGGTTTGGTACTAGGGCCTGGAAACACCATATATTTT,CASGLVLGPGNTIYF
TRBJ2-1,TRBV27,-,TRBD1,TGTGCCAGCAGTTTATCAAGGGACAGGGGGAAACTCAGGCAGTTCTTC,CASSLSRDRGKLRQFF
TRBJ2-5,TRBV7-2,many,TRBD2,TGTGCCAGCAGCTTAGTGGGTGGAGGGGCTAGCGGGCAAGAGACCCAGTACTTC,CASSLVGGGASGQETQYF
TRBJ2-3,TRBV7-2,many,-,TGTGCCAGCAGCCCCTCTAGGGGTTCCACAGATACGCAGTATTTT,CASSPSRGSTDTQYF
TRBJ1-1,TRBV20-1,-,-,TGCAGTGCTAGGCAGGACGGCGAAGCTTTCTTT,CSARQDGEAFF
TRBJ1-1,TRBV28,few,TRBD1,TGTGCCAGCAGGGGGGGGGACAGGGCGGACACTGAAGCTTTCTTT,CASRGGDRADTEAFF
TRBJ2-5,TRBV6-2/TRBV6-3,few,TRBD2,TGTGCCAGCAGTTACGAGGCTAGCGGGAGCGAGACCCAGTACTTC,CASSYEASGSETQYF
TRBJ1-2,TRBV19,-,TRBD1,TGTGCCAGTAGTGTCCCGGGACAGGGAACCGGCTACACCTTC,CASSVPGQGTGYTF
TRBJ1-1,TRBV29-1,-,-,TGCAGCGTTCTGGTCAGAAAGAACACTGAAGCTTTCTTT,CSVLVRKNTEAFF
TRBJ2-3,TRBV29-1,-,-,TGCAGCGTTGGCCGGGATTCAGATACGCAGTATTTT,CSVGRDSDTQYF
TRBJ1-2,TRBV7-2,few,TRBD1,TGTGCCAGCAGCTTTGGACAGGGGGTAGCAATTACTAACTATGGCTACACCTTC,CASSFGQGVAITNYGYTF
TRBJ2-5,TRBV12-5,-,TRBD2,TGTGCTAGTGGTTTGGTACTGGGACTAGCGGCAGAGACCCAGTACTTC,CASGLVLGLAAETQYF
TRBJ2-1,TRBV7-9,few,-,TGTGCCAGCAGCCCCGATTCCGAATACTCTTACAATGAGCAGTTCTTC,CASSPDSEYSYNEQFF
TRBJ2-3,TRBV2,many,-,TGTGCCAGCAGTGATATTCCTAGCAGCAGCACAGATACGCAGTATTTT,CASSDIPSSSTDTQYF
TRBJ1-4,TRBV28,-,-,TGTGCCAGCAGTTTTGTGGTTGCCGGTAATGAAAAACTGTTTTTT,CASSFVVAGNEKLFF
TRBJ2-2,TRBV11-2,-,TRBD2,TGTGCCAGCAGCTTGGGCCGGGACTACCCTGGAGGCACCGGGGAGCTGTTTTTT,CASSLGRDYPGGTGELFF
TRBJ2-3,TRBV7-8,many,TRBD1,TGTGCCAGCAGCTCTCAGGGACAGCCCACAGATACGCAGTATTTT,CASSSQGQPTDTQYF
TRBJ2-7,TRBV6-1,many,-,TGTGCCAGCAGGAGCTACTACGAGCAGTACTTC,CASRSYYEQYF
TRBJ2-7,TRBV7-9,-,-,TGTGCCAGCAGCTTAGGTCAGGGGCGCAGATACGAGCAGTACTTC,CASSLGQGRRYEQYF
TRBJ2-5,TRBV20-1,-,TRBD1,TGCAGTGCTAGAGATTATAGAACAGGGGGCCGGGAGACCCAGTACTTC,CSARDYRTGGRETQYF
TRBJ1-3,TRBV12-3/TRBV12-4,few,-,TGTGCCAGCAGTTTAAGCCAGGGAATGGCTCGAAACACCATATATTTT,CASSLSQGMARNTIYF
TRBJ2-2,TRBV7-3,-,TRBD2,TGTGCCAGCAGCTTAAGAGGCGGAGCGGGAGGGGCCGGGGAGCTGTTTTTT,CASSLRGGAGGAGELFF
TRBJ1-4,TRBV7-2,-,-,TGTGCCAGCAGCCCATCGATAGGACCGTCTAATGAAAAACTGTTTTTT,CASSPSIGPSNEKLFF
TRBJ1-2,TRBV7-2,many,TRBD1,TGTGCCAGCAGCTACAGGGGTTATGGCTACACCTTC,CASSYRGYGYTF